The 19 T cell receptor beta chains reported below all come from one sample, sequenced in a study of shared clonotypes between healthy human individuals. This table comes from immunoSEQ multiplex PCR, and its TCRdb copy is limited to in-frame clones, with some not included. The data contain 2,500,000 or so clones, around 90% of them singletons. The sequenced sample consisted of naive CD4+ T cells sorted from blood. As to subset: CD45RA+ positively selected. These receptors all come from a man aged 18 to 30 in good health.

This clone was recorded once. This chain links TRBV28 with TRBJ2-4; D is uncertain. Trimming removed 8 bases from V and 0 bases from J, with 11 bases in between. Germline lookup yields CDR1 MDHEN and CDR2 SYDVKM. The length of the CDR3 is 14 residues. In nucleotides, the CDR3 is TGTGCCAGCCAGGCACCATTAGCCAAAAACATTCAGTACTTC. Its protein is CASQAPLAKNIQYF.

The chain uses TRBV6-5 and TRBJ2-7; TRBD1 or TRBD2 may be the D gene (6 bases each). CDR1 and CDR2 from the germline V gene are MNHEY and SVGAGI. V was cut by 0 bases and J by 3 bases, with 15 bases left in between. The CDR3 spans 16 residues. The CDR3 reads CASSYSDGGRNYEQYF. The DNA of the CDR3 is TGTGCCAGCAGTTACTCGGACGGGGGCCGTAACTACGAGCAGTACTTC.

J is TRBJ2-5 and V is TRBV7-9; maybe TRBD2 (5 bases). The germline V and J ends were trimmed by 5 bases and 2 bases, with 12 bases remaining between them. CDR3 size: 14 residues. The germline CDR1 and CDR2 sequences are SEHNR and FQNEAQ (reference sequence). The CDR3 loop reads CASSDGRRQETQYF. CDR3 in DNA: TGTGCCAGCAGCGACGGACGGAGGCAAGAGACCCAGTACTTC.

DNA for the CDR3: TGTGCCAGCAGCTCCAGGGACTGGCTAGGGGAGACCCAGTACTTC. This codes for CASSSRDWLGETQYF. V and J are TRBV7-9 and TRBJ2-5, with D possibly matching TRBD2 (6 bases). The CDR3 has 15 amino acids. Between the trimmed V and J ends, which lost 4 bases and 5 bases, there was a span of 17 bases. Germline CDR1 reads SEHNR; CDR2 reads FQNEAQ (reference sequence).

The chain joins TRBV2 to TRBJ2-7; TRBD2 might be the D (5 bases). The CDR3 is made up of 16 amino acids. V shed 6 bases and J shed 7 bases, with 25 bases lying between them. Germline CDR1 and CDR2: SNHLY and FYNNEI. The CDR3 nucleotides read TGTGCCAGCAGCGGACTGCCGGGCCTATTACCGCATGAGCAGTACTTC. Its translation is CASSGLPGLLPHEQYF.

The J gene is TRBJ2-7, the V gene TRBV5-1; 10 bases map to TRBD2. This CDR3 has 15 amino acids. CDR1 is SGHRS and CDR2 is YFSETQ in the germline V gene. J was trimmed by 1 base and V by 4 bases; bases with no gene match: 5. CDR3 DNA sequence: TGCGCCAGCAGCCAAACGACTAGCGGGTCCTACGAGCAGTACTTC. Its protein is CASSQTTSGSYEQYF.

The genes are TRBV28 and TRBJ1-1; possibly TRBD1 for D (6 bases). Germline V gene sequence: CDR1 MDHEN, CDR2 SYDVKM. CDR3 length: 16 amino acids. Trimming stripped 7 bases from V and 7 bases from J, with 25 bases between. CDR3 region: CASKLSGGAGVNEAFF. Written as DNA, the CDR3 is TGTGCCAGCAAATTAAGTGGGGGGGCTGGGGTCAATGAAGCTTTCTTT.

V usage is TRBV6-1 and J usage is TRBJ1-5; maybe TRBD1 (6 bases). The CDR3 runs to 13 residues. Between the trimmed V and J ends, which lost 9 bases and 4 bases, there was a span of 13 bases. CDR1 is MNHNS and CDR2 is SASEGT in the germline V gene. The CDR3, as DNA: TGTGCCAGTCAAGACAGGAATAATCAGCCCCAGCATTTT. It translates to CASQDRNNQPQHF.

In nucleotides, the CDR3 is TGCGCCAGCAGTGACCCACAGGGGGGCTCCTACGAGCAGTACTTC. Protein: CASSDPQGGSYEQYF. The chain links TRBV10-2 to TRBJ2-7; 8 nucleotides line up with TRBD1. Germline loops: CDR1 WSHSY, CDR2 SAAADI. The CDR3 has 15 residues. V was clipped by 3 bases and J by 0 bases; unmatched bases: 4.

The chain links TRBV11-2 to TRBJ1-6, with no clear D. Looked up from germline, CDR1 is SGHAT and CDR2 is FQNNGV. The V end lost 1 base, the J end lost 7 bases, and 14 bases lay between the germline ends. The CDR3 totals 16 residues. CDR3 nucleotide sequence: TGTGCCAGCAGCTTAGGCGGCAGGCTGTCAAATTCACCCCTCCACTTT. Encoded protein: CASSLGGRLSNSPLHF.

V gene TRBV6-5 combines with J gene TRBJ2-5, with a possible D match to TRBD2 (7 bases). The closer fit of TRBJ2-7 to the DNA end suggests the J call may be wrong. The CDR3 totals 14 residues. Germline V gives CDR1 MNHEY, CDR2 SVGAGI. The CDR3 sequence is CASSRTGRAYEQYF. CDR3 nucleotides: TGTGCCAGCAGCCGCACAGGGAGGGCCTACGAGCAGTACTTC.

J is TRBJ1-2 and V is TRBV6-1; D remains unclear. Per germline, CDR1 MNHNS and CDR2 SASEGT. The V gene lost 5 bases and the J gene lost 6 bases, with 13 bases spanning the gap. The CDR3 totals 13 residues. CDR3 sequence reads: CASSLGVGDGYTF. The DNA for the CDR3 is TGTGCCAGCAGTCTGGGTGTCGGGGATGGCTACACCTTC.

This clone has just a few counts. CDR3 DNA: TGTGCCAGCAGCACCGGGACTAAAGATGGAAAACTGTTTTTT. Translation gives CASSTGTKDGKLFF. J is TRBJ1-4 and V is TRBV7-9; the D gene is possibly TRBD1 (5 bases). CDR1 is SEHNR, CDR2 FQNEAQ, per germline (reference sequence). Trimming took 5 bases from V and 10 from J, leaving 17 bases between them. The CDR3 totals 14 residues.

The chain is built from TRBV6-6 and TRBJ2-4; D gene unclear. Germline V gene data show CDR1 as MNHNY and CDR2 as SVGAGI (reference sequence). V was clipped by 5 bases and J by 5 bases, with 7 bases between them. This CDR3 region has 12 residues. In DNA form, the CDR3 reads TGTGCCAGCAGTCCCCAAGAAAACATTCAGTACTTC. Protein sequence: CASSPQENIQYF.

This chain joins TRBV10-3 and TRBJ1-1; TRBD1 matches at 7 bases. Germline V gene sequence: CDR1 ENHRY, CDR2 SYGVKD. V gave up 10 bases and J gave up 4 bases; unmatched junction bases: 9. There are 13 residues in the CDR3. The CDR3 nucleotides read TGTGCCACCAAGACAGGGCTTGTCACTGAAGCTTTCTTT. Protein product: CATKTGLVTEAFF.

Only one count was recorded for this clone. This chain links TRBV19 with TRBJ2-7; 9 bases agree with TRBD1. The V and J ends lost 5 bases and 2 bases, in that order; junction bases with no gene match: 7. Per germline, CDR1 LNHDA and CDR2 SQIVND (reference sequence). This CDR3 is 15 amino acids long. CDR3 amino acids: CASSPQDRGTYEQYF. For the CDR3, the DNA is TGTGCCAGTAGTCCTCAGGACAGGGGAACCTACGAGCAGTACTTC.

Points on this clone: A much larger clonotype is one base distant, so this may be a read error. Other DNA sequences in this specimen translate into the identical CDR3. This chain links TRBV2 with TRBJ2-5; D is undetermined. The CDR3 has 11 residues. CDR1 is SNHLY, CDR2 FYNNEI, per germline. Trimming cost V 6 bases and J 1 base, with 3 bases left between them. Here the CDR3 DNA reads TGTGCCAGCAGCTCCCAAGAGACCCAGTACTTC. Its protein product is CASSSQETQYF.

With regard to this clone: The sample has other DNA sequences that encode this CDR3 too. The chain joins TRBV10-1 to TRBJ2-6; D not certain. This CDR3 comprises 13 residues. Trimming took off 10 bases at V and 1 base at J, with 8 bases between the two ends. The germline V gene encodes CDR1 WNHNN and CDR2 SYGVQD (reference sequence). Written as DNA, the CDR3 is TGCGCCACCCGCAGTTCTGGGGCCAACGTCCTGACTTTC. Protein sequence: CATRSSGANVLTF.

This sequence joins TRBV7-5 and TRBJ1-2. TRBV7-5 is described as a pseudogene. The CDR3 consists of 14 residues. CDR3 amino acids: CARSLAGPKYGYTF. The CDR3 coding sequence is TGTGCCAGAAGCTTAGCGGGACCAAAGTATGGCTACACCTTC.